This T cell receptor (beta chain) was captured in a study of graft-versus-host responses after intestinal transplantation. CDR1 is SGHRS and CDR2 is YFSETQ in the germline V gene. V lost 4 bases, J lost 5 bases, and 6 bases stayed unmatched. The CDR3 sequence is 14 residues long. This clone was seen only once. Libraries were prepared by immunoSEQ multiplex PCR; TCRdb keeps only in-frame clonotypes and omits some of them. This table has 65,000 to 85,000 clones, roughly 89% appearing once. V and J are TRBV5-1 and TRBJ2-1, with TRBD1 identical over 7 bases. The sequenced sample was bone marrow, obtained 734 days after intestinal transplantation. This TCR was recovered from a human patient who received an intestinal transplant, so some T cells may come from the graft donor. As DNA, the CDR3 is TGCGCCAGCAGCCGAAGGACAGGCCACAATGAGCAGTTCTTC. Protein sequence: CASSRRTGHNEQFF.